Given below is one TCR beta chain in context. The data were taken from a study of blood T cell repertoires in COVID-19. Method: immunoSEQ multiplex PCR; TCRdb's copy keeps in-frame clones and lacks some. The sample has 300,000 to 350,000 clones, 88% seen once. In terms of age and location, participants ranged from roughly 18 to 95 years and lived in about 25 US areas. This CDR3 comprises 14 residues. The germline CDR1 and CDR2 sequences are KGHSH and LQKENI. Trimming pared 3 bases from V and 0 bases from J, leaving 8 bases between. The sequenced sample was PBMCs or T cells enriched from blood (not recorded which). This TCR came from a young man who had recovered from COVID-19. The V call is TRBV18, the J call TRBJ1-1; D is uncertain. CDR3 DNA sequence: TGTGCCAGCTCACCCCGCGGAATGAACACTGAAGCTTTCTTT. It is translated as CASSPRGMNTEAFF.